Given below is one TCR beta chain in context. Its antigen is undetermined. The data originate from a study of siplizumab effects on memory and regulatory T cells. Sequencing used immunoSEQ multiplex PCR; TCRdb keeps in-frame clones, though not all of them. The profile shows about 87,000 clones, over 85% of them singletons. There are 14 residues in the CDR3. The germline CDR1 and CDR2 sequences are SNHLY and FYNNEI. V shed 3 bases and J shed 3 bases, with 12 bases lying between them. Study-level results: Siplizumab led to significantly less abundant alloreactive sequences that could be traced back to unstimulated CD4+ memory cells. To unstimulated subsets, only a minor fraction of alloreactive clones could be mapped.

The origin of this receptor is a human donor in good health. This rearrangement joins TRBV2 to TRBJ2-7; D is uncertain. Sequenced: non-Treg CD4+ T cells sorted from blood. CDR3 loop: CASSDSLGYYEQYF. The DNA of the CDR3 is TGTGCCAGCAGTGACTCCCTCGGGTACTACGAGCAGTACTTC.